This is a list of T cell receptor beta chains from one sample in a study of T cell responses to AZD1222 COVID-19 vaccine. Some clones are missing from TCRdb's copy, which holds only in-frame ones; the method was immunoSEQ multiplex PCR. This sample has about 85,000 clones, with 80% to 90% found just once. The sequencing used peripheral blood, collected on day 0 of AZD1222 vaccination. The receptors were sampled from an adult in good health. Each CDR3 is given with its conserved first and last residue. A D gene is named only where the DNA matches it firmly. Where a row states a size, it is once, few, many or the class of an expanded clone; other rows omit it.

TRBD1,.,TRBJ2-3,TRBV6-5,TGTGCCAGCAGTCTGAGACAGGGGGCAAAGGATACGCAGTATTTT,CASSLRQGAKDTQYF
TRBD1,.,TRBJ1-5,TRBV7-9,TGTGCCAGCAGCCTGGGACAGGTCAATCAGCCCCAGCATTTT,CASSLGQVNQPQHF
.,few,TRBJ1-6,TRBV6-1,TGTGCCAGCAGTGAAGCGGCCAGGGCGTATAATTCACCCCTCCACTTT,CASSEAARAYNSPLHF
.,.,TRBJ2-7,TRBV12-3/TRBV12-4,TGTGCCAGCACCAAAGGAGCTGAGCAGTACTTC,CASTKGAEQYF
.,once,TRBJ2-1,TRBV28,TGTGCCAGCAGTACATACAATGAGCAGTTCTTC,CASSTYNEQFF
TRBD1,.,TRBJ1-4,TRBV5-1,TGCGCCAGCAGCAGGGACAGGGCTTATAATGAAAAACTGTTTTTT,CASSRDRAYNEKLFF
.,.,TRBJ2-7,TRBV6-6,TGTGCCAGCAGTTCTCTGATGGCCTACGAGCAGTACTTC,CASSSLMAYEQYF
.,.,TRBJ2-7,TRBV5-1,TGCGCCAGCAGCCCGGCGAACTACGAGCAGTACTTC,CASSPANYEQYF
TRBD2,.,TRBJ2-2,TRBV19,TGTGCCAGTAGTACCAGACTAGCGGGAACCACCGGGGAGCTGTTTTTT,CASSTRLAGTTGELFF
TRBD1,.,TRBJ2-3,TRBV24-1,TGTGCCACCAGTGATTTCCGGACAGGGATCACAGATACGCAGTATTTT,CATSDFRTGITDTQYF
.,.,TRBJ1-2,TRBV28,TGTGCCAGCAGCCAAGGCCAGGGCTATCGCTACACCTTC,CASSQGQGYRYTF
.,.,TRBJ1-1,TRBV18,TGTGCCAGCTCACCCCTTGGGAACACTGAAGCTTTCTTT,CASSPLGNTEAFF
.,once,TRBJ2-6,TRBV7-3,TGTGCCAGCAGATACGGTAGTTCTGGGGCCAACGTCCTGACTTTC,CASRYGSSGANVLTF
TRBD1,.,TRBJ2-5,TRBV5-1,TGCGCCAGCAGCTCCGCGGGACAGGCAGAGACCCAGTACTTC,CASSSAGQAETQYF
.,.,TRBJ1-5,TRBV20-1,TGCAGTGCTAGTCCCGGGCCCGCCCAGCCCCAGCATTTT,CSASPGPAQPQHF
TRBD1,.,TRBJ1-5,TRBV28,TGTGCCAGCAGACAGGGGATCGGCAATCAGCCCCAGCATTTT,CASRQGIGNQPQHF
.,.,TRBJ1-3,TRBV7-2,TGTGCCAGCAGCTTATCATCCCCAGGGCGAGGAAACACCATATATTTT,CASSLSSPGRGNTIYF
.,.,TRBJ1-5,TRBV28,TGTGCCAGCAGGGGGGCAAATCAGCCCCAGCATTTT,CASRGANQPQHF
.,.,TRBJ1-1,TRBV6-5,TGTGCCATCAAACAGGGTCCGAACACTGAAGCTTTCTTT,CAIKQGPNTEAFF
.,.,TRBJ1-1,TRBV6-2/TRBV6-3,TGTGCCAGCAGCAAATCACAGGGTGGGAGGCTGGTCGGTGAAGCTTTCTTT,CASSKSQGGRLVGEAFF
.,.,TRBJ2-5,TRBV7-3,TGTGCCAGCAGCTTAAGTTCGAAAGAGACCCAGTACTTC,CASSLSSKETQYF
TRBD1,.,TRBJ1-3,TRBV7-2,TGTGCCAGCAGCCTAACAGGGGGCGCGGGAAACACCATATATTTT,CASSLTGGAGNTIYF
.,once,TRBJ1-4,TRBV19,TGTGCCAGTAGTATAGCCCTGGGCGAAAAACTGTTTTTT,CASSIALGEKLFF
.,.,TRBJ2-3,TRBV5-1,TGCGCCAGCAGCTTGTCTAGCTCAGATACGCAGTATTTT,CASSLSSSDTQYF
.,few,TRBJ2-1,TRBV28,TGTGCCAGCATATCGAGCAGATCCTACAATGAGCAGTTCTTC,CASISSRSYNEQFF
.,.,TRBJ1-1,TRBV3-1/TRBV3-2,TGTGCCAGCAGCCACACAGACAGCTCCTACAACACTGAAGCTTTCTTT,CASSHTDSSYNTEAFF